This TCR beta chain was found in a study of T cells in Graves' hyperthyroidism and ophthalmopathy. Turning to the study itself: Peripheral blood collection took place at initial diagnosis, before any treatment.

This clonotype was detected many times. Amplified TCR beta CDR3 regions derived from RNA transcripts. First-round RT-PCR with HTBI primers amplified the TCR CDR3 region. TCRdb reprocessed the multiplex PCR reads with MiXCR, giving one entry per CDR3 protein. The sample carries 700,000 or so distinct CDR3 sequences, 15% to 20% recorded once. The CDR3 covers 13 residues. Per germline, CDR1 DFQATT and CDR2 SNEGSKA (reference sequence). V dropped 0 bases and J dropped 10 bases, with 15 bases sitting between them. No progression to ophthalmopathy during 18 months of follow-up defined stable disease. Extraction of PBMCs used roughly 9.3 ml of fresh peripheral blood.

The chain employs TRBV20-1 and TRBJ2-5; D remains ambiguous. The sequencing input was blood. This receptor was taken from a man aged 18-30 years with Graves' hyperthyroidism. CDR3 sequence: CSARDPQTVDQYF. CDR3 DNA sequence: TGCAGTGCTAGAGATCCCCAGACGGTGGACCAGTACTTC.